This T cell receptor beta chain was captured in a study of shared clonotypes between healthy human individuals. Study as a whole: Two women and a few men aged 18 to 49 served as donors. Each donor had three CD4 naive, three CD4 memory, two CD8 naive and one CD8 memory plate. Study-wide points: Naive subsets generally exceeded memory subsets in estimated richness.

As concerns this clone: Antigen specificity is unknown.

A deep-level run was used for the assay. Profiling relied on immunoSEQ multiplex PCR, and the TCRdb table lists in-frame clones only, not all of them. The repertoire holds 2 million to 3 million clones, approximately 90% seen once, with roughly 0.14% in the top ten. The CDR3 is made up of 15 amino acids. Trimming removed 6 bases from V and 0 bases from J, with 13 bases in between. Germline V gene lookup returns CDR1 SEHNR and CDR2 FQNEAQ (reference sequence). The receptor was isolated from a man aged 18 to 30 in good health. The V and J genes are TRBV7-9 and TRBJ2-3; TRBD1 or TRBD2 may be the D gene (6 bases each). Sequenced material: naive CD4+ T cells sorted from blood. Subset defined: CD45RA+ positively selected. The CDR3 DNA reads TGTGCCAGCAGAGGTACAGGGACTAGCACAGATACGCAGTATTTT. Translated, it gives CASRGTGTSTDTQYF.